This TCR beta chain appears in the sequencing data of a study of T cell responses to AZD1222 COVID-19 vaccine. Details on this clone: The antigen remains unidentified.

Looked up from germline, CDR1 is MDHEN and CDR2 is SYDVKM. V trimming: 6 bases; J trimming: 5 bases; junction bases outside the gene matches: 6. This CDR3 has 13 residues. Study-wide findings and caveats: Repertoire sampling was restricted to post-peak T cell response timepoints. Baseline seropositivity characterized only a handful of AZD1222 recipients. Donors were chiefly white British, with a greater number of females, and clonal diversity was perhaps underestimated.

Sequenced by immunoSEQ multiplex PCR; TCRdb stores in-frame clones only, minus some. The sample includes about 140,000 clones, over 80% of them seen just once. Sequencing was performed on peripheral blood, taken 28 days after the second AZD1222 dose. V is TRBV28 and J is TRBJ1-1; 7 bases are a match to TRBD1. This TCR was recovered from an adult who received the AZD1222 COVID-19 vaccine. The CDR3 DNA sequence: TGTGCCAGCAGACCTGACAGGGCGACTGAAGCTTTCTTT. It codes for CASRPDRATEAFF.